This T cell receptor beta chain was recovered during a study of blood T cell repertoires in COVID-19. Study-wide context: Material from acute and convalescent COVID-19 was sourced from the United States, Italy and Spain.

Per the germline V gene, CDR1 is LNHNV and CDR2 is YYDKDF (reference sequence). V was pared by 4 bases and J by 5 bases, with 21 bases between. The CDR3 contains 17 residues. The protocol was immunoSEQ multiplex PCR, while the TCRdb copy is restricted to in-frame clones and leaves out a portion. Counted here are 170,000 or so clones, roughly nine tenths occurring once; the ten biggest clones make up about 2.1%. The rearrangement joins TRBV15 to TRBJ1-5; TRBD1 is a possible D gene (6 bases). The receptor comes from a man younger than 30 who had recovered from COVID-19. Sequenced sample: peripheral blood. As DNA, the CDR3 is TGTGCCACCAGCAACTCCGGGACAAGAGCGGGATATCAGCCCCAGCATTTT. The encoded protein is CATSNSGTRAGYQPQHF.